Following are 10 T cell receptor beta chains from one sample sequenced in a study of T cell responses to AZD1222 COVID-19 vaccine. Only in-frame clones appear in the TCRdb table, and some are missing; sequencing was by immunoSEQ multiplex PCR. The sample comprises under 200,000 clones, approximately 92% of which are singletons, and 3.6% rests with the top ten. The sequences come from peripheral blood, collected 28 days after the second dose of the MenACWY control vaccine. These TCRs come from an adult who received the MenACWY meningococcal vaccine as a control.

This rearrangement joins TRBV29-1 to TRBJ1-2; possible D gene TRBD1, 5 bases. The germline V gene has CDR1 SQVTM and CDR2 ANQGSEA. Trimming took 7 bases from V and 7 from J, leaving 22 bases between them. CDR3 length: 14 residues. The CDR3 spells CSARSGAGPGGYTF. The CDR3, as DNA: TGCAGCGCTCGATCTGGCGCAGGGCCTGGTGGCTACACCTTC.

This sequence joins TRBV13 and TRBJ1-5, with D maybe TRBD1 (5 bases). V was cut by 5 bases and J by 0 bases, with 11 bases left in between. Germline assignment: CDR1 PRHDT and CDR2 FYEKMQ (reference sequence). The CDR3 is made up of 15 amino acids. The CDR3 nucleotides read TGTGCCAGCAGCATGGGGACTGGTAGCAATCAGCCCCAGCATTTT. It translates to CASSMGTGSNQPQHF.

The chain has TRBV29-1 and TRBJ1-2; D might be TRBD1 (5 bases). The CDR3 contains 11 residues. Germline V gene data show CDR1 as SQVTM and CDR2 as ANQGSEA. DNA for the CDR3: TGCAGTTCAGGGCCCGTCTATGGCTACACCTTC. Its protein product is CSSGPVYGYTF.

The chain links TRBV14 to TRBJ2-7; 11 bases are shared with TRBD2. CDR1 is SGHDN and CDR2 is FVKESK in the germline V gene. The junction had 2 bases not matched to a gene; V was cut back by 4 bases and J by 0 bases. The CDR3 totals 15 residues. The CDR3 is CASSLGLAGSYEQYF. CDR3 in DNA: TGTGCCAGCAGCCTAGGACTAGCGGGCTCCTACGAGCAGTACTTC.

The V and J genes are TRBV7-9 and TRBJ1-4; 9 bases map to TRBD1. V was clipped by 5 bases and J by 8 bases; unmatched bases: 6. CDR3 size: 14 residues. From germline, CDR1 is SEHNR and CDR2 FQNEAQ (reference sequence). The CDR3 protein is CASSHTTGGEKLFF. The CDR3 bases are TGTGCCAGCAGCCATACGACAGGGGGGGAAAAACTGTTTTTT.

The chain's CDR3 is CAWLGQSYEQYF. The CDR3 DNA sequence: TGTGCCTGGCTCGGACAGTCCTACGAGCAGTACTTC. The genes are TRBV30 and TRBJ2-7; weak D call: TRBD1 (6 bases). Deletions cut 5 bases from V and 1 base from J, with 9 bases between. Germline CDR1 and CDR2: GTSNPN and SVGIG (reference sequence). The CDR3 has 12 residues.

The genes are TRBV19 and TRBJ1-5; D is perhaps TRBD1 (6 bases). Germline assignment: CDR1 LNHDA and CDR2 SQIVND (reference sequence). CDR3 size: 17 residues. V lost 2 bases and J 2 bases, leaving 16 bases between the germline ends. The CDR3 DNA reads TGTGCCAGTAGTATATCACCAGGGGCGCAAGGCAATCAGCCCCAGCATTTT. Encoded protein: CASSISPGAQGNQPQHF.

This clone has just one count. The chain combines TRBV5-1 with TRBJ2-1, with 9 bases fitting TRBD2. V lost 1 base, J lost 8 bases, and 7 bases stayed unmatched. The germline gives CDR1 SGHRS, CDR2 YFSETQ. The CDR3 is 15 amino acids. The CDR3 reads CASSLIPSGNYEQFF. The CDR3 bases are TGCGCCAGCAGCTTGATCCCTAGCGGGAACTATGAGCAGTTCTTC.

V and J are TRBV15 and TRBJ2-7, with a weak D call TRBD2 (5 bases). The V end was cut by 0 bases, the J end by 3 bases, with 15 bases between. The CDR3 is 16 residues long. The germline V gene encodes CDR1 LNHNV and CDR2 YYDKDF (reference sequence). CDR3 sequence reads: CATSRERATHGYEQYF. The DNA for the CDR3 is TGTGCCACCAGCAGAGAGAGGGCGACTCATGGCTACGAGCAGTACTTC.

The rearrangement links TRBV7-8 to TRBJ2-7; unclear D gene. Between the trimmed V and J ends, which lost 5 bases and 0 bases, there was a span of 11 bases. Germline V CDR1 and CDR2: SGHVS, FQNEAQ. The CDR3 runs 14 residues. The CDR3 region has the DNA TGTGCCAGCAGCCCTGGGTTTAGCTCCTACGAGCAGTACTTC. Protein: CASSPGFSSYEQYF.